Included here is one T cell receptor beta chain sequence, with context. The antigen is not known. The data originate from a study of blood T cells in healthy people across ages. The total RNA that was extracted per sample amounted to at least 5 micrograms. Whole-study results and caveats: Any changes in expanded clonotypes were possibly confounded, as donor CMV status remained unknown.

Through a sample-barcoded 5' primer and a J-beta primer mix, a second PCR was run for roughly 6 to 11 cycles. TCRdb re-derived calls from the 5' RACE reads in MiXCR, one entry per CDR3 protein. The data show some 290,000 distinct CDR3 sequences, 25% to 30% seen once. CDR1 is DFQATT, CDR2 SNEGSKA, per germline (reference sequence). The CDR3 contains 13 residues. V dropped 3 bases and J dropped 6 bases, with 14 bases sitting between them. Sequenced material: blood. J is TRBJ1-2 and V is TRBV20-1, with D unresolved. This clonotype was sampled from a woman between 70 and 85 years old in good health. This chain's CDR3 is CSARGTTKNGYTF. DNA of the CDR3: TGCAGTGCTAGGGGCACAACCAAAAATGGCTACACCTTC.